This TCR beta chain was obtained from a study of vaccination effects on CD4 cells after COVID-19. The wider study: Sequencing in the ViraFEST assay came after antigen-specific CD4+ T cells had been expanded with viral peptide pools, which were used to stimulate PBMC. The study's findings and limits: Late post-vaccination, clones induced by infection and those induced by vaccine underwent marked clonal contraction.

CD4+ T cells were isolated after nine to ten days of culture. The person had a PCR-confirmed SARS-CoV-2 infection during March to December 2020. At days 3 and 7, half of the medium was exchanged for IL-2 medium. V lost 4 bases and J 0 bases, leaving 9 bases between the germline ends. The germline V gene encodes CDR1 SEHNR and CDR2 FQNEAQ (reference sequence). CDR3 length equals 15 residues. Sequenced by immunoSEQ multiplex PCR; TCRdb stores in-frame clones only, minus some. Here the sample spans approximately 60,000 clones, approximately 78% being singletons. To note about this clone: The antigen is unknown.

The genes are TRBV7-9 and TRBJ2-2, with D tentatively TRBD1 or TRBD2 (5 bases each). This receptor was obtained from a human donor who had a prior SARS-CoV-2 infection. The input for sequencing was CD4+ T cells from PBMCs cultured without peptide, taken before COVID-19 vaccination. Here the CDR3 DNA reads TGTGCCAGCAGCTCGAGGGGCGCGAACACCGGGGAGCTGTTTTTT. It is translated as CASSSRGANTGELFF.